What follows are 30 T cell receptor beta chains derived from one specimen sequenced in a study of Ad26.COV2.S vaccination and SARS-CoV-2 variants. Profiling relied on immunoSEQ multiplex PCR, and the TCRdb table lists in-frame clones only, not all of them. The table lists roughly 450,000 clones, 90% of them singletons, with 9% to 15% in the top ten. Described treatment: over 15 received Ad26.COV2.S at low or high dose, single or two shots; several received placebo; per-sample allocation not given. Sampling took place 63 days after the first vaccine or placebo injection. Sequences were derived from peripheral blood, sampled in a trial of Ad26.COV2.S vaccine versus placebo. The origin of the receptors is a person aged 18-60 years who received the Ad26.COV2.S COVID-19 vaccine or a placebo.

This clone appeared a single time. The chain combines TRBV18 with TRBJ2-6; 7 positions agree with TRBD1. The CDR3 runs to 16 residues. Germline V gene lookup returns CDR1 KGHSH and CDR2 LQKENI. With V trimmed by 5 bases and J by 1 base, 5 bases remained unmatched. The CDR3 is CASSDQQGSGANVLTF. The DNA for the CDR3 is TGTGCCAGCTCAGACCAACAGGGGTCTGGGGCCAACGTCCTGACTTTC.

This chain uses TRBV28 with TRBJ1-6; D gene uncertain. This CDR3 has 12 amino acids. Germline CDR1 is MDHEN and CDR2 is SYDVKM. V lost 6 bases, J lost 9 bases, and 9 bases lay in between. The CDR3 DNA reads TGTGCCAGCAGCTCTGGGCTTTCACCCCTCCACTTT. Translation gives CASSSGLSPLHF.

The CDR3 coding sequence is TGTGCCATCAGTGATCACACCGGGTCCCTCGTCTCCGGGGAGCTGTTTTTT. This sequence encodes CAISDHTGSLVSGELFF. The chain employs TRBV10-3 and TRBJ2-2; no clear D gene. The CDR3 contains 17 residues. The V end lost 3 bases, the J end lost 6 bases, and 20 bases lay between the germline ends. The germline CDR1 and CDR2 sequences are ENHRY and SYGVKD.

CDR3 nucleotide sequence: TGTGCCAGCAGCCCTAATCCCAGAAACAATGAGCAGTTCTTC. Its protein is CASSPNPRNNEQFF. The chain uses TRBV7-2 and TRBJ2-1; D remains ambiguous. The CDR3 has 14 amino acids. The V gene lost 5 bases and the J gene lost 5 bases, with 13 bases spanning the gap. Germline assignment: CDR1 SGHTA and CDR2 FQGNSA.

The rearrangement uses TRBV6-5 and TRBJ2-7; 8 nucleotides match TRBD1. Losses at the gene ends were 5 bases for V and 3 bases for J; bases not matched to a gene: 6. The CDR3 sequence is 14 residues long. CDR1 is MNHEY and CDR2 is SVGAGI in the germline V gene. Written as DNA, the CDR3 is TGTGCCAGCAGTCGGGGGACAGGAGGCTACGAGCAGTACTTC. The encoded protein is CASSRGTGGYEQYF.

The chain is built from TRBV27 and TRBJ2-5; tentatively, D is TRBD2 (6 bases). The germline CDR1 and CDR2 sequences are MNHEY and SMNVEV (reference sequence). This CDR3 comprises 15 residues. V lost 5 bases to trimming and J lost 0 bases, with 13 bases between them. The CDR3 DNA reads TGTGCCAGCAGTCCATGGGGGGTGTACCAAGAGACCCAGTACTTC. The encoded protein is CASSPWGVYQETQYF.

This sequence joins TRBV19 and TRBJ1-4, with 10 bases identical to TRBD1. Germline loops: CDR1 LNHDA, CDR2 SQIVND (reference sequence). The CDR3 contains 15 residues. V trimming: 9 bases; J trimming: 2 bases; junction bases outside the gene matches: 6. CDR3 in amino acids: CASRDRGFTNEKLFF. In DNA form, the CDR3 reads TGTGCCAGCCGGGACAGGGGTTTCACTAATGAAAAACTGTTTTTT.

This chain links TRBV28 with TRBJ1-2, with TRBD1 identical over 8 bases. Germline CDR1 and CDR2: MDHEN and SYDVKM. This CDR3 region has 15 residues. Trimming at V came to 1 base and at J to 6 bases, leaving 7 bases not matched to a gene. Written as DNA, the CDR3 is TGTGCCAGCAGTTTATTAACAGGGGGGAAGGATGGCTACACCTTC. This gives the protein CASSLLTGGKDGYTF.

The V call is TRBV18, the J call TRBJ2-5, with D tentatively TRBD2 (5 bases). CDR3 length equals 14 residues. V was cut by 2 bases and J by 4 bases, with 11 bases left in between. Germline CDR1 reads KGHSH; CDR2 reads LQKENI. The CDR3 sequence: CASSPIPDLETQYF. In DNA form, the CDR3 reads TGTGCCAGCTCACCAATTCCGGACTTAGAGACCCAGTACTTC.

This sequence joins TRBV6-5 and TRBJ2-7, with D unresolved. V was pared by 2 bases and J by 4 bases, with 3 bases between. This CDR3 contains 11 residues. Germline V gene lookup returns CDR1 MNHEY and CDR2 SVGAGI. CDR3 bases: TGTGCCAGCAGTTACCTATACGAGCAGTACTTC. Translated, it gives CASSYLYEQYF.

The rearrangement uses TRBV15 and TRBJ1-4; TRBD1 aligns across 9 bases. Germline V gene lookup returns CDR1 LNHNV and CDR2 YYDKDF (reference sequence). There are 15 residues in the CDR3. V shed 0 bases, J shed 5 bases, and the junction held 1 base outside the gene matches. The CDR3 here is CATSRDGQGNEKLFF. CDR3 DNA sequence: TGTGCCACCAGCAGAGACGGACAGGGGAATGAAAAACTGTTTTTT.

This chain links TRBV27 with TRBJ1-3, with 9 positions matching TRBD1. Germline V CDR1 and CDR2: MNHEY, SMNVEV (reference sequence). The CDR3 has 15 residues. V lost 8 bases to trimming and J lost 4 bases; unmatched junction nucleotides: 9. In nucleotides, the CDR3 is TGTGCCAGCGCGCCCGGGACAGGGCCCGGAAACACCATATATTTT. Translated, it gives CASAPGTGPGNTIYF.

The chain uses TRBV20-1 and TRBJ2-5; the D is unclear. The germline V gene has CDR1 DFQATT and CDR2 SNEGSKA (reference sequence). This CDR3 region has 11 residues. Trimming shortened V by 6 bases and J by 5 bases, and 10 bases separated the two germline ends. As DNA, the CDR3 is TGCAGTGCCGCAGCCCTTGAGACCCAGTACTTC. Its protein is CSAAALETQYF.

For this clone: Different DNA sequences within this sample yield the same CDR3. This chain joins TRBV3-1 (or the pseudogene TRBV3-2) and TRBJ1-5; D ambiguous. The CDR3 length is 12 residues. The germline V gene has CDR1 LGHDT and CDR2 YNNKEL (reference sequence). Trimming left V 3 bases short and J 7 bases short, with 7 bases between. CDR3 sequence reads: CASSQGGQPQHF. CDR3 coding DNA: TGTGCCAGCAGCCAGGGTGGCCAGCCCCAGCATTTT.

This chain connects TRBV12-3 or TRBV12-4 to TRBJ2-1; TRBD1 matches at 7 bases. The CDR3 covers 12 residues. V lost 5 bases and J lost 9; bases outside the gene matches: 4. CDR3: CASSQQGIEQFF. In DNA, the CDR3 is TGTGCCAGCAGTCAACAGGGGATTGAGCAGTTCTTC.

The genes are TRBV11-2 and TRBJ2-1; 7 bases agree with TRBD2. The CDR3 consists of 16 residues. The germline V gene has CDR1 SGHAT and CDR2 FQNNGV. The trim removed 2 bases at V and 0 bases at J, leaving 4 bases unmatched. DNA of the CDR3: TGTGCCAGCAGCTTAAGCGGGGTGGGCTCCTACAATGAGCAGTTCTTC. The encoded protein is CASSLSGVGSYNEQFF. Full variable domain (missing parts from reference TRBV11-2 and TRBJ2-1): EAGVAQSPRYKIIEKRQSVAFWCNPISGHATLYWYQQILGQGPKLLIQFQNNGVVDDSQLPKDRFSAERLKGVDSTLKIQPAKLEDSAVYLCASSLSGVGSYNEQFFGPGTRLTVL.

The V and J genes are TRBV2 and TRBJ2-6; D remains ambiguous. Germline CDR1 reads SNHLY; CDR2 reads FYNNEI. Trimming removed 2 bases at V and 2 bases at J, with 10 bases between. This CDR3 has 16 amino acids. The CDR3, as DNA: TGTGCCAGCAGTGAAATGGGGTTGGCTGGGGCCAACGTCCTGACTTTC. Amino acids: CASSEMGLAGANVLTF.

The rearrangement uses TRBV4-2 and TRBJ2-7; 9 positions agree with TRBD1. Per the germline V gene, CDR1 is LGHNA and CDR2 is YNFKEQ. CDR3 length: 18 amino acids. Trimming cost V 4 bases and J 5 bases; bases outside gene matches: 18. The DNA of the CDR3 is TGTGCCAGCAGCCTCTACCAAACTCCCGGGACAGGGTTCGACGAGCAGTACTTC. Residues: CASSLYQTPGTGFDEQYF.

The V and J genes are TRBV29-1 and TRBJ1-6; the D is unclear. CDR3 length equals 14 residues. The germline V gene encodes CDR1 SQVTM and CDR2 ANQGSEA. Trimming removed 2 bases from V and 7 bases from J, with 12 bases in between. Here the CDR3 DNA reads TGCAGCGTTGAATGTCAAAGGGTCAATTCACCCCTCCACTTT. Encoded protein: CSVECQRVNSPLHF.

The chain has TRBV30 and TRBJ2-5; TRBD1 aligns across 7 bases. CDR1 and CDR2 (germline): GTSNPN, SVGIG (reference sequence). The CDR3 length is 15 residues. The J segment lost 2 bases and the V segment lost 5 bases, leaving 11 bases of the junction unmatched. Written as DNA, the CDR3 is TGTGCCTGGGGTAGGGGTGGGACAGAACAAGAGACCCAGTACTTC. Translated, it gives CAWGRGGTEQETQYF.

The rearrangement joins TRBV5-4 to TRBJ2-2, with D maybe TRBD1 (5 bases). Per germline, CDR1 SGHNT and CDR2 YYREEE (reference sequence). The CDR3 spans 15 residues. V lost 3 bases, J lost 5 bases, and 14 bases lay in between. The DNA of the CDR3 is TGTGCCAGCAGCTCCCTTAACTCAGGGACCGGGGAGCTGTTTTTT. Translation gives CASSSLNSGTGELFF.

This clone came up once. The chain joins TRBV28 to TRBJ1-5; no clear D gene. The V and J ends lost 8 bases and 2 bases respectively, with 13 bases between them. In germline, CDR1 is MDHEN, CDR2 SYDVKM. The CDR3 spans 14 residues. The CDR3 region is CASESGSGNQPQHF. In DNA, the CDR3 is TGTGCCAGCGAGTCTGGGTCCGGCAATCAGCCCCAGCATTTT.

This chain joins TRBV7-9 and TRBJ2-5; 12 positions match TRBD2. Germline V lookup: CDR1 SEHNR, CDR2 FQNEAQ (reference sequence). This CDR3 has 17 residues. Losses at the gene ends were 5 bases for V and 5 bases for J; bases not matched to a gene: 12. The CDR3 here is CASSIRTSGVGGETQYF. The DNA for the CDR3 is TGTGCCAGCAGCATCCGGACTAGCGGGGTCGGAGGGGAGACCCAGTACTTC.

As for this clone: One end of the junction does not line up with germline, which may come from a read error. This CDR3 reads CASSTQGGWAF. CDR3 bases: TGTGCCAGCAGTACACAGGGCGGTTGGGCTTTT. The chain employs TRBV28 and TRBJ1-4; perhaps TRBD1 as D (6 bases). Per the germline V gene, CDR1 is MDHEN and CDR2 is SYDVKM. This CDR3 region has 11 residues.

A word on this clone: Other nucleotide sequences in the sample specify the same CDR3. The CDR3, as DNA: TGTGCCTGGAGTGTACGAGAGACCCAGTACTTC. It translates to CAWSVRETQYF. The rearrangement links TRBV30 to TRBJ2-5; D uncertain. In germline, CDR1 is GTSNPN, CDR2 SVGIG (reference sequence). The CDR3 runs 11 residues. Trimming took 0 bases from V and 4 from J, leaving 3 bases between them.

The DNA of the CDR3 is TGTGCCAGCAGTTTAATAACCGGGGAGCTGTTTTTT. Translated, it gives CASSLITGELFF. J is TRBJ2-2 and V is TRBV28, with D uncertain. In germline, CDR1 is MDHEN, CDR2 SYDVKM. The CDR3 loop spans 12 amino acids. V lost 2 bases, J lost 5 bases, and 3 bases lay in between.

The rearrangement joins TRBV7-2 to TRBJ2-5; the D is unclear. Germline V CDR1 and CDR2: SGHTA, FQGNSA. This CDR3 region has 14 residues. The V gene lost 4 bases and the J gene lost 0 bases, with 9 bases spanning the gap. The chain's CDR3 is CASSYGRNQETQYF. The CDR3 DNA reads as TGTGCCAGCAGCTACGGACGGAACCAAGAGACCCAGTACTTC.

The gene calls are TRBV15 and TRBJ2-3; D remains unclear. CDR3 length: 14 amino acids. Trimming took 1 base from V and 1 from J, leaving 6 bases between them. Per the germline V gene, CDR1 is LNHNV and CDR2 is YYDKDF (reference sequence). The DNA for the CDR3 is TGTGCCACCAGCAGAGGGAGAGGCACAGATACGCAGTATTTT. This translates into CATSRGRGTDTQYF. The full variable domain, its missing parts supplied by reference TRBV15 and TRBJ2-3, is DAMVIQNPRYQVTQFGKPVTLSCSQTLNHNVMYWYQQKSSQAPKLLFHYYDKDFNNEADTPDNFQSRRPNTSFCFLDIRSPGLGDTAMYLCATSRGRGTDTQYFGPGTRLTVL.

This chain connects TRBV2 to TRBJ1-1, with 7 bases identical to TRBD1. J was trimmed by 3 bases and V by 3 bases; bases with no gene match: 7. Germline assignment: CDR1 SNHLY and CDR2 FYNNEI. The CDR3 loop spans 15 amino acids. CDR3 bases: TGTGCCAGCAGTGAGGAGGGGGCGGCGTACACTGAAGCTTTCTTT. Protein sequence: CASSEEGAAYTEAFF.

The CDR3 DNA reads TGTGCCAGCAGTTACTCCGGACTCAGGAGGGAAAAACTGTTTTTT. This codes for CASSYSGLRREKLFF. V usage is TRBV6-5 and J usage is TRBJ1-4, with no clear D. The CDR3 sequence is 15 residues long. V lost 0 bases, J lost 8 bases, and 13 bases lay in between. CDR1 and CDR2 (germline): MNHEY, SVGAGI.